These 24 T cell receptor beta chains came from one sample sequenced in a study of regulatory T cells in long-lasting Graves disease. Investigators prepared the TCR beta libraries by applying iRepertoire HTBI primers and Arm-PCR of CDR3 regions. TCRdb redid the calling of the multiplex PCR reads with MiXCR, one entry per CDR3 protein. The sample contains about 460,000 distinct CDR3 sequences, 20% to 25% of which appear only once. Specified time point: persistent/refractory GD, antithyroid drugs over 5 years with positive TRAb. Generation of the TCR library employed RNA extracted from PBMCs. Sequencing used peripheral blood mononuclear cells (PBMCs), obtained when the disease was refractory, from a patient treated with antithyroid drugs. The source is a female donor with Graves disease.

This clonotype has a count of ten or more. The chain has TRBV6-1 and TRBJ2-5; 14 bases are shared with TRBD2. The CDR3 contains 15 residues. CDR1 MNHNS and CDR2 SASEGT come from the germline V gene. The V and J ends lost 7 bases and 3 bases, in that order; junction bases with no gene match: 4. The CDR3 DNA follows: TGTGCCAGCAACCCGGGACTAGCGGGGGAAGAGACCCAGTACTTC. Its translation: CASNPGLAGEETQYF.

The chain carries TRBV19 and TRBJ1-5; D is ambiguous. The CDR3 length is 12 residues. Trimming left V 5 bases short and J 6 bases short, with 8 bases between. Per germline, CDR1 LNHDA and CDR2 SQIVND (reference sequence). CDR3 in DNA: TGTGCCAGTAGTCGCGGTGTTCAGCCCCAGCATTTT. The encoded protein is CASSRGVQPQHF.

The V and J genes are TRBV30 and TRBJ1-2; D unclear. The CDR3 length is 13 residues. V was pared by 4 bases and J by 3 bases, with 12 bases between. Germline lookup yields CDR1 GTSNPN and CDR2 SVGIG (reference sequence). DNA of the CDR3: TGTGCCTGGATCTCCTCTGGTCACTATGGCTACACCTTC. Translated: CAWISSGHYGYTF. Complete variable domain (other parts from reference TRBV30 and TRBJ1-2): SQTIHQWPATLVQPVGSPLSLECTVEGTSNPNLYWYRQAAGRGLQLLFYSVGIGQISSEVPQNLSASRPQDRQFILSSKKLLLSDSGFYLCAWISSGHYGYTFGSGTRLTVV.

There are a few counts of this clonotype. The chain's CDR3 is CSAGYGYTF. Here the CDR3 DNA reads TGCAGTGCCGGCTATGGCTACACCTTC. The rearrangement uses TRBV20-1 and TRBJ1-2; D unclear. Trimming shortened V by 6 bases and J by 4 bases, and 3 bases separated the two germline ends. Germline lookup yields CDR1 DFQATT and CDR2 SNEGSKA (reference sequence). The CDR3 has 9 amino acids.

The CDR3 coding sequence is TGTGCCAGCAGTGATCACGGACAGGGGAGTAGGCAGTACTTC. This translates into CASSDHGQGSRQYF. V and J are TRBV12-3 or TRBV12-4 and TRBJ2-7, with 9 bases fitting TRBD1. The CDR3 loop spans 14 amino acids. The J segment lost 9 bases and the V segment lost 5 bases, leaving 11 bases of the junction unmatched.

The chain uses TRBV7-9 and TRBJ1-2; 7 nucleotides line up with TRBD1. J was trimmed by 3 bases and V by 2 bases; bases with no gene match: 3. Per germline, CDR1 SEHNR and CDR2 FQNEAQ (reference sequence). The CDR3 has 14 residues. CDR3 amino acids: CASSLTGADYGYTF. The CDR3 DNA is TGTGCCAGCAGCTTAACAGGGGCGGACTATGGCTACACCTTC.

This clonotype was seen repeatedly, ten times or more. This sequence joins TRBV28 and TRBJ2-1; TRBD1 might be the D (5 bases). Trimming pared 8 bases from V and 0 bases from J, leaving 14 bases between. Germline CDR1 reads MDHEN; CDR2 reads SYDVKM. The CDR3 is 15 amino acids. The DNA for the CDR3 is TGTGCCAGCGGGAAACAGGCGTTCTCCTACAATGAGCAGTTCTTC. It is translated as CASGKQAFSYNEQFF. The full variable domain, rest sourced from reference TRBV28 and TRBJ2-1, is DVKVTQSSRYLVKRTGEKVFLECVQDMDHENMFWYRQDPGLGLRLIYFSYDVKMKEKGDIPEGYSVSREKKERFSLILESASTNQTSMYLCASGKQAFSYNEQFFGPGTRLTVL.

This clonotype was found many times. This chain links TRBV6-1 with TRBJ1-6; tentative D call: TRBD1 (5 bases). The CDR3 totals 13 residues. Germline V gene data show CDR1 as MNHNS and CDR2 as SASEGT. V lost 9 bases and J lost 4, with 10 bases in between. As DNA, the CDR3 is TGTGCCAGTGGGACGCCATATAATTCACCCCTCCACTTT. Translation: CASGTPYNSPLHF.

This clonotype was seen a handful of times. The V and J genes are TRBV10-3 and TRBJ2-7; the D is unclear. Trimming pared 1 base from V and 0 bases from J, leaving 1 base between. The germline CDR1 and CDR2 sequences are ENHRY and SYGVKD. There are 12 residues in the CDR3. CDR3 sequence (DNA): TGTGCCATCAGTGAGTACTCCTACGAGCAGTACTTC. The encoded protein is CAISEYSYEQYF.

This clonotype was detected only a few times. This chain connects TRBV7-6 to TRBJ2-2; 8 nucleotides align to TRBD1. The CDR3 covers 16 residues. Per germline, CDR1 SGHVS and CDR2 FNYEAQ. Trimming at V came to 5 bases and at J to 4 bases, leaving 9 bases not matched to a gene. CDR3 coding DNA: TGTGCCAGCAGCCCAATCAGGGGGCCGGGCACCGGGGAGCTGTTTTTT. Translation: CASSPIRGPGTGELFF.

This clonotype was recorded a few times. The rearrangement links TRBV6-5 to TRBJ2-3; D gene unclear. V was pared by 2 bases and J by 0 bases, with 9 bases between. Germline V gene data show CDR1 as MNHEY and CDR2 as SVGAGI. This CDR3 is 15 amino acids long. For the CDR3, the DNA is TGTGCCAGCAGTTACCCCGGCTCTAGCACAGATACGCAGTATTTT. Its protein is CASSYPGSSTDTQYF.

This clonotype was seen more than once but under ten times. The genes are TRBV7-9 and TRBJ1-3; 8 bases are shared with TRBD1. This CDR3 spans 21 amino acids. V was pared by 3 bases and J by 3 bases, with 22 bases of the junction left unmatched. Germline V gene lookup returns CDR1 SEHNR and CDR2 FQNEAQ (reference sequence). The CDR3 nucleotides are TGTGCCAGCAGCTTTGGTGGCGGACAGGGCCCCGAAGGGGGTGATGGAAACACCATATATTTT. Translation gives CASSFGGGQGPEGGDGNTIYF.

The chain uses TRBV29-1 and TRBJ1-1, with 9 nucleotides matching TRBD1. V lost 3 bases to trimming and J lost 4 bases; unmatched junction nucleotides: 6. CDR1 SQVTM and CDR2 ANQGSEA come from the germline V gene. The length of the CDR3 is 14 residues. The CDR3 region has the DNA TGCAGCGTTGACCCCGGGACAGGGACCACTGAAGCTTTCTTT. This codes for CSVDPGTGTTEAFF. The whole variable domain, filled in from reference TRBV29-1 and TRBJ1-1, reads SAVISQKPSRDICQRGTSLTIQCQVDSQVTMMFWYRQQPGQSLTLIATANQGSEATYESGFVIDKFPISRPNLTFSTLTVSNMSPEDSSIYLCSVDPGTGTTEAFFGQGTRLTVV.

The genes are TRBV5-1 and TRBJ1-2; D is uncertain. This CDR3 has 13 residues. The germline gives CDR1 SGHRS, CDR2 YFSETQ. V dropped 0 bases and J dropped 5 bases, with 8 bases sitting between them. The CDR3 DNA reads TGCGCCAGCAGCTTGGATTATTCATATGGCTACACCTTC. It encodes CASSLDYSYGYTF.

This clonotype was detected many times. The chain is built from TRBV7-9 and TRBJ1-4; maybe TRBD1 (5 bases). The CDR3 loop spans 13 amino acids. Germline lookup yields CDR1 SEHNR and CDR2 FQNEAQ (reference sequence). V was shortened by 3 bases and J by 7 bases, with 9 bases between the two germline ends. The CDR3 DNA sequence: TGTGCCAGCAGCTTTCAGGGAGGTGAAAAACTGTTTTTT. It codes for CASSFQGGEKLFF.

This clonotype was observed a few times. V usage is TRBV7-3 and J usage is TRBJ2-7; D perhaps matches TRBD2 (6 bases). V was clipped by 5 bases and J by 5 bases, with 10 bases between them. The V gene's germline CDR1 is SGHTA and CDR2 FQGTGA. The CDR3 loop spans 12 amino acids. In nucleotides, the CDR3 is TGTGCCAGCAGCGAGGGCGGGGACGAGCAGTACTTC. Encoded protein: CASSEGGDEQYF.

This clonotype was seen at least ten times. The genes are TRBV9 and TRBJ2-5; TRBD2 is a possible D gene (5 bases). This CDR3 has 14 residues. Trimming shortened V by 4 bases and J by 2 bases, and 12 bases separated the two germline ends. The germline V gene has CDR1 SGDLS and CDR2 YYNGEE. In DNA, the CDR3 is TGTGCCAGCAGCCCGGGAAGCGTTCAAGAGACCCAGTACTTC. It yields the protein CASSPGSVQETQYF.

This clonotype appeared a few times. The gene calls are TRBV5-1 and TRBJ2-2, with TRBD2 matching 8 bases. Germline V lookup: CDR1 SGHRS, CDR2 YFSETQ. This CDR3 region has 13 residues. The junction had 2 bases not matched to a gene; V was cut back by 3 bases and J by 7 bases. The CDR3 here is CASSWGLGGELFF. The CDR3 DNA follows: TGCGCCAGCAGCTGGGGACTAGGCGGGGAGCTGTTTTTT.

Concerning this clonotype: This sequence may be a read error, since a much larger clone differs from it by one base. The CDR3 end shows no conserved phenylalanine or tryptophan, and so a read error is likely. The chain couples TRBV12-3 or TRBV12-4 to TRBJ2-6, with TRBD2 as a possible D gene (6 bases). V was clipped by 3 bases and J by 2 bases, with 8 bases between them. The CDR3 runs 15 residues. The CDR3 sequence: CASSFSGAGANVLTS. The CDR3 DNA sequence: TGTGCCAGCAGTTTTTCGGGGGCTGGGGCCAACGTCCTGACTTCC.

This clonotype was observed a few times. The chain links TRBV20-1 to TRBJ1-2; possibly TRBD1 for D (5 bases). V dropped 0 bases and J dropped 7 bases, with 12 bases sitting between them. Germline V gives CDR1 DFQATT, CDR2 SNEGSKA (reference sequence). This CDR3 spans 13 amino acids. Written as DNA, the CDR3 is TGCAGTGCTAGAGAAGACAGAATTGGTGGCTACACCTTC. It codes for CSAREDRIGGYTF.

This clonotype was detected many times. This sequence joins TRBV2 and TRBJ1-1; D is uncertain. CDR1 and CDR2 (germline): SNHLY, FYNNEI. V lost 6 bases, J lost 4 bases, and 12 bases lay in between. This CDR3 is 13 amino acids long. CDR3 in DNA: TGTGCCAGCAGGTCCCCTCTAGGCACTGAAGCTTTCTTT. Translating gives CASRSPLGTEAFF.

This clonotype was seen a handful of times. This sequence joins TRBV18 and TRBJ1-4; D unresolved. CDR1 and CDR2 from the germline V gene are KGHSH and LQKENI. Trimming took 3 bases from V and 3 from J, leaving 8 bases between them. This CDR3 has 14 amino acids. DNA of the CDR3: TGTGCCAGCTCACCGCCCGGGGCTAATGAAAAACTGTTTTTT. Its translation: CASSPPGANEKLFF.

In this sample, this clonotype turned up many times. The chain combines TRBV19 with TRBJ1-5; a weak D match, TRBD1 (6 bases). The V gene lost 6 bases and the J gene lost 4 bases, with 19 bases spanning the gap. Germline CDR1 is LNHDA and CDR2 is SQIVND (reference sequence). The CDR3 covers 16 residues. The CDR3 DNA is TGTGCCAGTAGCGAAGTCTTCGGACAGACGAATCAGCCCCAGCATTTT. Encoded protein: CASSEVFGQTNQPQHF.

This clonotype was picked up many times. The chain combines TRBV15 with TRBJ1-6, with D possibly matching TRBD1 (5 bases). The V gene lost 0 bases and the J gene lost 7 bases, with 7 bases spanning the gap. The CDR3 covers 14 residues. Per the germline V gene, CDR1 is LNHNV and CDR2 is YYDKDF (reference sequence). DNA of the CDR3: TGTGCCACCAGCAGAGATGGGGCGAATTCACCCCTCCACTTT. It specifies CATSRDGANSPLHF. Filled out from reference TRBV15 and TRBJ1-6, the complete variable domain reads DAMVIQNPRYQVTQFGKPVTLSCSQTLNHNVMYWYQQKSSQAPKLLFHYYDKDFNNEADTPDNFQSRRPNTSFCFLDIRSPGLGDTAMYLCATSRDGANSPLHFGNGTRLTVT.